This is a list of T cell receptor beta chains from one sample in a study of control samples from healthy donors and cancer patients. The assay was immunoSEQ multiplex PCR, and TCRdb's table has in-frame clones only and misses some. Among around 76,000 clones listed, around 90% were seen once. Sequenced: PBMCs. The receptors were gathered from a woman in her forties or fifties with colorectal cancer. Each CDR3 is given with its conserved first and last residue. The D gene is left open where the match is weak. Clone size appears in some rows only: once, few, many, or a class for an expanded clone.

>.|TRBJ1-3|.|TRBV7-2
CASTAAGNTIYF
TGTGCCAGCACGGCGGCTGGAAACACCATATATTTT
>.|TRBJ1-2|.|TRBV4-3
CASSQNPVNYGYTF
TGCGCCAGCAGCCAAAACCCAGTAAACTATGGCTACACCTTC
>.|TRBJ2-2|.|TRBV5-1
CASSLGPQGPGELFF
TGCGCCAGCAGCTTGGGGCCTCAGGGGCCCGGGGAGCTGTTTTTT
>.|TRBJ2-4|.|TRBV3-1/TRBV3-2
CASKSGNGKNIQYF
TGTGCCAGCAAATCCGGTAATGGCAAAAACATTCAGTACTTC
>.|TRBJ1-4|.|TRBV15
CATSRVAGVDEKLFF
TGTGCCACCAGCAGAGTGGCGGGAGTAGATGAAAAACTGTTTTTT
>.|TRBJ1-6|.|TRBV3-1/TRBV3-2
CASSYKSQANSPLHF
TGTGCCAGCAGCTACAAGTCGCAGGCTAATTCACCCCTCCACTTT
>.|TRBJ2-5|.|TRBV19
CARGEEETQYF
TGTGCCAGGGGGGAGGAGGAGACCCAGTACTTC
>.|TRBJ1-6|.|TRBV4-3
CASSQTTGNSPLHF
TGCGCCAGCAGCCAGACCACAGGGAATTCACCCCTCCACTTT
>.|TRBJ2-5|.|TRBV12-5
CASGFQGGPETQYF
TGTGCTAGTGGTTTTCAGGGAGGTCCGGAGACCCAGTACTTC
>.|TRBJ1-2|.|TRBV20-1
CSASLGSYGYTF
TGCAGTGCTAGTTTGGGTAGCTATGGCTACACCTTC
>TRBD1|TRBJ1-4|.|TRBV27
CASSPTTGLNEKLFF
TGTGCCAGCAGTCCGACGACAGGGCTTAATGAAAAACTGTTTTTT
>.|TRBJ1-4|.|TRBV2
CASSERITTNEKLFF
TGTGCCAGCAGTGAAAGGATAACAACTAATGAAAAACTGTTTTTT
>TRBD1|TRBJ1-2|.|TRBV12-3/TRBV12-4
CASSRGQGYGYTF
TGTGCCAGCAGCCGCGGACAGGGCTATGGCTACACCTTC
>TRBD1|TRBJ1-3|.|TRBV5-1
CASSWDRASGNTIYF
TGCGCCAGCAGCTGGGACAGGGCGTCTGGAAACACCATATATTTT
>TRBD1|TRBJ1-5|.|TRBV27
CASSSFGQGGQPQHF
TGTGCCAGCAGTTCCTTCGGACAGGGCGGTCAGCCCCAGCATTTT
>.|TRBJ1-2|.|TRBV27
CASSFIGQKFNYGYTF
TGTGCCAGCAGTTTTATAGGACAGAAATTCAACTATGGCTACACCTTC
>.|TRBJ1-3|few|TRBV7-9
CASSRGDTGNTIYF
TGTGCCAGCAGCCGAGGGGACACTGGAAACACCATATATTTT
>TRBD2|TRBJ2-5|once|TRBV5-1
CASSLLVTSGKETQYF
TGCGCCAGCAGCTTGCTCGTAACTAGCGGAAAAGAGACCCAGTACTTC
>TRBD1|TRBJ1-3|.|TRBV18
CASSQGTGDSGNTIYF
TGTGCCAGCTCACAAGGGACAGGGGACTCTGGAAACACCATATATTTT
>.|TRBJ1-5|few|TRBV6-1
CASSEAGGASNQPQHF
TGTGCCAGCAGTGAAGCCGGGGGGGCTAGCAATCAGCCCCAGCATTTT
>.|TRBJ1-2|.|TRBV2
CASSDRVNGYTF
TGTGCCAGCAGTGACAGGGTAAATGGCTACACCTTC